This T cell receptor (beta chain) originates from a study of cytomegalovirus exposure and HLA in healthy donors. Study-wide results and limits: With further analysis later on, most CMV-associated TCR beta chains appeared HLA-restricted. TCR beta chain V- and J-gene trimming was linked, in a later analysis, to a missense variant in DCLRE1C.

The PCR was carried out with 60 Vbeta primers and 13 Jbeta primers. In the authors' workflow: About 11 million of 75 million to 85 million unique TCR beta chains were shared, per a later count. Assay used: immunoSEQ multiplex PCR; TCRdb lists only in-frame clones, some missing. V and J calls and clone size come straight from that table; D and trimming were deduced from the DNA. The profile covers around 150,000 clones, with roughly 66% appearing a single time and roughly 6% taken by the ten largest. Notes on this clone: Its antigen is as yet unknown.

Sequenced: PBMCs. This clonotype was sampled from an older woman in good health and CMV-seronegative.

DNA of the CDR3: TGTGCCAGCAGCTCCTACAGGGGCCCGAACACTGAAGCTTTCTTT. Amino acid sequence: CASSSYRGPNTEAFF. V usage is TRBV11-2 and J usage is TRBJ1-1, with TRBD1 identical over 7 bases. Germline assignment: CDR1 SGHAT and CDR2 FQNNGV. V was clipped by 4 bases and J by 1 base; unmatched bases: 6. The CDR3 runs 15 residues.